This T cell receptor beta chain was sequenced in a study of blood T cells in healthy people across ages (dated by TCRdb to 2013 to 2016). Context from the whole study: Template switching captured roughly one uniquely barcoded TCR beta cDNA molecule per two T cells in model experiments. To avoid experimental bias, donors of different ages were spread randomly across the sequencing lanes. Four age groups were formed from the donors: young (average approximately 15 years), middle-aged (just under 40), aged (approximately 60) and long-lived (approximately 78). To track age-related changes in TCR beta repertoire diversity, the study relied on deep sequencing normalized with unique cDNA molecular identifiers. Two additional independent replicas of 1 million unique cDNA reads from the same blood draw were analyzed for two donors (one aged 18 to 29 and one aged 80 or older).

The V and J ends are trimmed by 1 base and 2 bases, leaving 10 bases between them. From the cysteine through the phenylalanine, the CDR3 covers 15 amino acids. Just the 45-base CDR3 DNA is kept, in frame starting at base 1. Points the paper makes about the study in general: Because the CMV infection status of the donors was unknown, age-related changes in expanded clonotypes may potentially have been confounded. Compared with the aged group, the long-lived group had more naive CD4+ T cells, fewer expanded clones and increased TCR diversity, a pattern suggesting age selection. Estimates of total diversity based on one million sequenced T cells were considered lower bounds and underestimates. Bulk unsorted PBMC profiling prevented conclusive comparison of naive and antigen-experienced compartments. A strong correlation was found between observed TCR beta diversity and the percentage of naive T cells measured by flow cytometry. As age increased, observed TCR beta diversity per million T cells dropped in a roughly linear way, and a significant reduction was already evident by age about 40.

Donors were a few dozen systemically healthy Caucasian individuals from Russia aged 6 to 90 years. About 9.1 milliliters of peripheral blood were collected from each donor into EDTA-treated Vacutainer tubes. Ficoll-Paque density-gradient centrifugation was used to isolate PBMCs, with at least 6 million obtained per sample. Total RNA was extracted from PBMCs with Trizol reagent, with at least 5 micrograms obtained per sample. For every donor, flow cytometry on a PBMC aliquot measured the percentage of naive CD45RAhigh/CD27high T cells. This clonotype was seen a few times. There is no known antigen for this receptor. No base-level quality is on record; no much larger clone is a single base apart. The method behind the library was 5' RACE. Sequencing was carried out with an Illumina HiSeq 2500. A second PCR of about 6 to 11 cycles was performed with a sample-barcoded 5' primer and a J-beta primer mix. Each TCR beta cDNA molecule received a unique molecular identifier from a template-switch 5' adaptor carrying 12 random nucleotides. Each sample yielded at least 3 million CDR3-containing paired-end reads. First-strand cDNA synthesis was performed from all RNA using the Mint cDNA synthesis kit, with priming by a TRBC-specific oligonucleotide. After uracil-DNA glycosylase treatment, a first 18-cycle PCR used universal primers M1SS and BC2_uni_R on all cDNA. Concerning the study's data processing: Normalization of each sample was performed by random selection of 1 million high-quality reads, each carrying a distinct molecular identifier. Instead of being binned into consensus sequences, reads with shared molecular identifiers were discarded. MiTCR, run with a Q25 quality threshold and the strictest error-elimination algorithm, handled CDR3 identification, clonotype clustering and error correction. A nonparametric unseen species model with Euler transformation was used to estimate lower-bound total TCR beta diversity. The public reads were reanalyzed by TCRdb: fastp trimming at Q25, MiXCR alignment, in-frame beta chains only. Every distinct CDR3 protein forms one entry, paired with its most common genes and DNA. These V and J calls are TCRdb output, not the study's own analysis. For this sample there are some 1.7 million distinct CDR3 sequences; 28% appear just once. The leading ten clones occupy roughly 8.2% of the sample.

The chain couples TRBV12-3 or TRBV12-4 to TRBJ2-3, with no D gene named confidently. The receptor was isolated from a woman in her 30s in good health. The sample comprised blood. The CDR3 reads as follows: CASSLDRRVTDTQYF. The DNA is as follows: TGTGCCAGCAGTTTAGACAGAAGGGTCACAGATACGCAGTATTTT.